The source of this T cell receptor (beta chain) is a study of cytomegalovirus exposure and HLA in healthy donors. Study overall: A data release that came early held some 79 million unique TCRs from HLA-typed donors. Study-wide points: Several of the most significant clusters were apparently associated with common viral pathogens in a later analysis. Being productive about 87% or about 30% of the time was typical of most TCR beta V segments in an earlier analysis. An analysis was carried out later, and it reportedly showed fewer N-insertions in an Asian-associated ancestry cluster than the 666-donor mean.

PCR was performed using 60 Vbeta and 13 Jbeta primers. The data were produced by immunoSEQ multiplex PCR, yet TCRdb's version contains in-frame clones alone and is incomplete. The sample records around 54,000 clones, roughly 80% being singletons. A note on this clone: Its antigen is unknown.

CDR1 SQVTM and CDR2 ANQGSEA come from the germline V gene. The trim removed 4 bases at V and 4 bases at J, leaving 3 bases unmatched. This CDR3 is 14 amino acids long. The material sequenced was PBMCs. The receptor comes from a man aged 25 to 45 in good health and CMV-seropositive. The V call is TRBV29-1, the J call TRBJ2-1; 11 bases are a match to TRBD2. CDR3 residues: CSVGLAGTYNEQFF. The DNA for the CDR3 is TGCAGCGTTGGACTAGCGGGGACGTACAATGAGCAGTTCTTC.